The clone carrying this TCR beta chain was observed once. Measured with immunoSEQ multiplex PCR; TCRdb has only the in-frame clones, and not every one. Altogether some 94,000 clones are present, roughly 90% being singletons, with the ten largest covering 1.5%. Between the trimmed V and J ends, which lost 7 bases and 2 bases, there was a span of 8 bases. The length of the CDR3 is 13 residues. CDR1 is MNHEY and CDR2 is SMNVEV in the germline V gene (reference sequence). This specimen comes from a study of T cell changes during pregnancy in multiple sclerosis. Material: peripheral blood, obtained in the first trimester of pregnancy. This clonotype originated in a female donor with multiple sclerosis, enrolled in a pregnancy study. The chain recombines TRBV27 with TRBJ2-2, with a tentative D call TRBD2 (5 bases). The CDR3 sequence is CASMEANTGELFF. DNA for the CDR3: TGTGCCAGCATGGAGGCTAACACCGGGGAGCTGTTTTTT.